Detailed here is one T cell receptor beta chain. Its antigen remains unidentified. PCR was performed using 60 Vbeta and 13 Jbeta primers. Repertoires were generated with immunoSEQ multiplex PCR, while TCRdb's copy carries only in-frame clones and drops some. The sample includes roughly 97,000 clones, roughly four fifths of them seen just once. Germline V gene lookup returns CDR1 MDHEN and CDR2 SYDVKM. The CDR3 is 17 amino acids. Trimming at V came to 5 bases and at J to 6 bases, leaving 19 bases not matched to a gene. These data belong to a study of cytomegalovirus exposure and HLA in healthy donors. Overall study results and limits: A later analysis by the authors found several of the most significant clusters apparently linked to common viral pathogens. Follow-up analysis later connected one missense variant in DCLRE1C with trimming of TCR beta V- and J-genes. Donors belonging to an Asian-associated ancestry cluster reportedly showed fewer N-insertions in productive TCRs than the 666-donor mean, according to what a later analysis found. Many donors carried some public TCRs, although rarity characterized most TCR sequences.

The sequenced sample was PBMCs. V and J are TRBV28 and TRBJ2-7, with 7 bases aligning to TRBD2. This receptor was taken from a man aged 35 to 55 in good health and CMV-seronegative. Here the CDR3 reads CASSPQRTSGSRAEQYF. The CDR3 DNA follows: TGTGCCAGCAGTCCCCAACGGACTAGTGGAAGCAGGGCCGAGCAGTACTTC.